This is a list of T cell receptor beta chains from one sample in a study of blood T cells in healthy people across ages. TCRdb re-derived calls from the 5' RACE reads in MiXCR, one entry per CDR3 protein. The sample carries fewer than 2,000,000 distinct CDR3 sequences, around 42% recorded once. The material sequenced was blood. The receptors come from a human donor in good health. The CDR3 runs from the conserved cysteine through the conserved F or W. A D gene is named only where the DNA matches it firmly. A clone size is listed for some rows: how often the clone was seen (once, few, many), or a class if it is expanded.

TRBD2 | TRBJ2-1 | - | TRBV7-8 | TGTGCCAGCAGTCGGGGGGGTGGGTGGCCGCAGTTCTTC | CASSRGGGWPQFF
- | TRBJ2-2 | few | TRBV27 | TGTGCCAGCAGTTACGGAGGTCCCGGGGAGCTGTTTTTT | CASSYGGPGELFF
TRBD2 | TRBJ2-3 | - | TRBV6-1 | TGTGCCAACACCTTAGGGACTAGAGATACGCAGTATTTT | CANTLGTRDTQYF
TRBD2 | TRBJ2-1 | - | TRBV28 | TGTGCCAGCAGTGGGGGCGGGGGGGCTTACAATAAGCAGTTCTTC | CASSGGGGAYNKQFF
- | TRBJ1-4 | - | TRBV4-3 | TGCGCCAGCAGCCAGAGAGGGGGGGGTGAAAAACTGTTTTTT | CASSQRGGGEKLFF
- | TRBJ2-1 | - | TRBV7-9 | TGTGCCAGCAGTTGGGGAAACCCATCAGAGCAGTTCTTC | CASSWGNPSEQFF
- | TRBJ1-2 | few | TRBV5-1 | TGCGCCAGCAGCTTGGATGGTGCAGGTTCTCCCTCCGGGGGCTACACCTTC | CASSLDGAGSPSGGYTF
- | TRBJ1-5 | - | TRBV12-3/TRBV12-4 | TGTGCCAGCAGTTTATGGGGGGCGGGGCAGCCCCGGCATTTT | CASSLWGAGQPRHF
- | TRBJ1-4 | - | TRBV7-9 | TGTGCCAGCAGCTTAGACCCGGGACCGATGTTTTTT | CASSLDPGPMFF
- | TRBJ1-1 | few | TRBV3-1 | TGTGCCAGCAGCCAAGATACGGCAGAAGCTTTCTTT | CASSQDTAEAFF
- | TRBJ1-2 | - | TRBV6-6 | TGTGCCAGCAGTTCCGATTTGGGGACTACTGGCTACACCTTC | CASSSDLGTTGYTF
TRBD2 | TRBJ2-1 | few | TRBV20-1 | TGCAGTGCTAGACAGCAAGGCGGGGGGGCTTACAATGAGCAGTTCTTC | CSARQQGGGAYNEQFF
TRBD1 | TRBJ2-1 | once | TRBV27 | TGTGCCAGCAGTTTATCGACGGCAGGGGGACAGTTCTTC | CASSLSTAGGQFF
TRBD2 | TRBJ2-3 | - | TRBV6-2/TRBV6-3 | TGTGCCAGCAGTTACTTCGGAGCGGGGGGCCTCCGAGATACGCAGTATTTT | CASSYFGAGGLRDTQYF
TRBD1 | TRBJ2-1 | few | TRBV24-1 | TGTGCCACCAGTGATCTGGGACAGTACAATGAGCAGTTCTTC | CATSDLGQYNEQFF
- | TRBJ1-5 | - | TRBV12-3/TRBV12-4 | TGTGCCAGCAGATCCGGTAGATCCTATCAGCCCCAGCATTTT | CASRSGRSYQPQHF
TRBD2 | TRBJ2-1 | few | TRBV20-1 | TGCAGTGCTCGAGGAGCGGGGGGACGTTACAATGAGCAGTTCTTC | CSARGAGGRYNEQFF
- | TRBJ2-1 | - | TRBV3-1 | TGTGCCAGCAGCCTCCAATTGGAGCGCTTTTCTTACAATGAGCAGTTCTTC | CASSLQLERFSYNEQFF
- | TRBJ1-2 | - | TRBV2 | TGTGCCAGCAGTGGCAGGGACATCAGCTATGGCTACACCTTC | CASSGRDISYGYTF
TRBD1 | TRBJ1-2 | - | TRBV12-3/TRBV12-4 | TGTGCCAGCACCCAATTTACGGACAGGCCCAACGATGGCTACACCTTC | CASTQFTDRPNDGYTF
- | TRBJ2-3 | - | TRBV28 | TGTGCCAGCAGCGTCCGACTGGGTACGCAGTATTTT | CASSVRLGTQYF
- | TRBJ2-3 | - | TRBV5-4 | TGTGCCAGCACCTGGTGGGGAGGCACAGATACGCAGTATTTT | CASTWWGGTDTQYF
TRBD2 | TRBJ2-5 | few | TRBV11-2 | TGTGCCAGCAGCTTCGCCGGAGGGCGGGGGGCGGAAGAGACCCAGTACTTC | CASSFAGGRGAEETQYF
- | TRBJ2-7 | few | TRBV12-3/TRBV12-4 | TGTGCCAGCAGTAACAGGTTCTCCTACGAGCAGTACTTC | CASSNRFSYEQYF
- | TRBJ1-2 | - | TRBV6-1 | TGTGCCAGCAGTGAAGGGCCCACGCGGACCTACACCTTC | CASSEGPTRTYTF
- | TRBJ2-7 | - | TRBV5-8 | TGTGCCAGCAGCTCCAGGGGGGTTTCACCCTACGAGCAGTACTTC | CASSSRGVSPYEQYF
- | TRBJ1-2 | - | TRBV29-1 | TGCAGCGTAGAATCCGGGACTTACACCTTC | CSVESGTYTF
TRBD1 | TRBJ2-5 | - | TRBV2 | TGTGCCAGCAGTGTCGACAGGGGCCTCCAGGAGACCCAGTACTTC | CASSVDRGLQETQYF
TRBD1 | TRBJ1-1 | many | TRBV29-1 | TGCAGCGTTAGGGACAGGCTTCTCAAATTGAACACTGAAGCTTTCTTT | CSVRDRLLKLNTEAFF
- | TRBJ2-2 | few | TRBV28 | TGTGCCAGCAGTCCCTCGGTACTCACCGGGGAGCTGTTTTTT | CASSPSVLTGELFF
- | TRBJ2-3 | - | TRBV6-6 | TGTGCCAGCAGTTACGTAAGCCACACAGATACGCAGTATTTT | CASSYVSHTDTQYF
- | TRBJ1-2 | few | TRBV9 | TGTGCCAGCAGCTCTACTCCTGGACAGATCTATGGCTACACCTTC | CASSSTPGQIYGYTF
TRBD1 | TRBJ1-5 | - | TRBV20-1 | TGCAGTGCTAGAGACTGGACAGGGGGAAGTCAGCCCCAGCATTTT | CSARDWTGGSQPQHF
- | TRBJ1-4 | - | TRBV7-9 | TGTGCCACAAATCGACAGCCTAATGAAAAACTGTTTTTT | CATNRQPNEKLFF
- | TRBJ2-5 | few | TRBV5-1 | TGCGCCAGCAGCTTGGGGGGACCGCTGGAAGAGACCCAGTACTTC | CASSLGGPLEETQYF